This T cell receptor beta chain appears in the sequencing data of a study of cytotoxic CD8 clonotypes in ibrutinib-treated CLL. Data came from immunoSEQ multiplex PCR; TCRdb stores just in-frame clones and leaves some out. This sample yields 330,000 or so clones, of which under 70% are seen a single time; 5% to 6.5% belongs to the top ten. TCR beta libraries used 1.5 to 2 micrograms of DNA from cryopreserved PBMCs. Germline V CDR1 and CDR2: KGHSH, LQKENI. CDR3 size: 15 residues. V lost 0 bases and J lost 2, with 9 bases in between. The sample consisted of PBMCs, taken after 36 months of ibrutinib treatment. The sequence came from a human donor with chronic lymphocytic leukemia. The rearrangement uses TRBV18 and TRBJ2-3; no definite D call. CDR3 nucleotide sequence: TGTGCCAGCTCACCACCTTGGGGAAACACAGATACGCAGTATTTT. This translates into CASSPPWGNTDTQYF.